The clone carrying this T cell receptor beta chain was recorded many times. Its antigen is unknown. The record originates from a study of cytotoxic CD8 clonotypes in ibrutinib-treated CLL. In the study overall: Treatment had run for a median roughly 13 months, range 6 to 36, when response samples were taken. Findings and caveats of the study: Clonality went up at ibrutinib response and then declined back toward baseline at progression.

Profiled with immunoSEQ multiplex PCR; TCRdb holds only in-frame clones, not every one. The table shows approximately 47,000 clones, with around 52% occurring only once. The V gene's germline CDR1 is SGHRS and CDR2 YFSETQ. The CDR3 length is 15 residues. Trimming took off 5 bases at V and 0 bases at J, with 13 bases between the two ends. This clonotype originated in a human donor with chronic lymphocytic leukemia. V gene TRBV5-1 combines with J gene TRBJ2-3; possibly TRBD1 for D (6 bases). The sequencing used PBMCs, collected after 24 months of ibrutinib treatment. CDR3 region: CASRLSDSSTDTQYF. As DNA, the CDR3 is TGCGCCAGCAGGCTTTCGGACAGTAGCACAGATACGCAGTATTTT.